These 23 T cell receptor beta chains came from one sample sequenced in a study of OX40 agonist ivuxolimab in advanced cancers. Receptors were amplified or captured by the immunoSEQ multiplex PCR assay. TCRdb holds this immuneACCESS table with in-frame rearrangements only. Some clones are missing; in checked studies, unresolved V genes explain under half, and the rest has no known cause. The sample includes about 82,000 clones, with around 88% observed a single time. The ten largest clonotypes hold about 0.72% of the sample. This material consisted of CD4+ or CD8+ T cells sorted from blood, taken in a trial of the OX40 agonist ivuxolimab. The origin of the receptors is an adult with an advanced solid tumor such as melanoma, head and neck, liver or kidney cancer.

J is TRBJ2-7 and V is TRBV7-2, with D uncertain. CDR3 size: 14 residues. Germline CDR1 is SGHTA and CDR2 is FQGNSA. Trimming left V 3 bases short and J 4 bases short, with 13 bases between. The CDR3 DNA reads TGTGCCAGCAGCTTGAACACCGGTCCGTACGAGCAGTACTTC. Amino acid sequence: CASSLNTGPYEQYF. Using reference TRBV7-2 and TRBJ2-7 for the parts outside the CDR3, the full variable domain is GAGVSQSPSNKVTEKGKDVELRCDPISGHTALYWYRQSLGQGLEFLIYFQGNSAPDKSGLPSDRFSAERTGGSVSTLTIQRTQQEDSAVYLCASSLNTGPYEQYFGPGTRLTVT.

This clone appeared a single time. CDR3 coding DNA: TGTGCCAGCAGTGGGACCTCTAGAGGAACCGGGGAGCTGTTTTTT. It encodes CASSGTSRGTGELFF. This rearrangement joins TRBV2 to TRBJ2-2; D unclear. V lost 4 bases to trimming and J lost 5 bases, with 14 bases between them. The CDR3 consists of 15 residues. Germline assignment: CDR1 SNHLY and CDR2 FYNNEI.

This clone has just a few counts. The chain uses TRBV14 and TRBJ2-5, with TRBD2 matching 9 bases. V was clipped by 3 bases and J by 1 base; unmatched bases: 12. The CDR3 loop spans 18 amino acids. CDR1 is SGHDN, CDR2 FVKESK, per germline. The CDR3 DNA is TGTGCCAGCAGCCATCCTTCCGATCCAGCGGGAGGCCAAGAGACCCAGTACTTC. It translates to CASSHPSDPAGGQETQYF.

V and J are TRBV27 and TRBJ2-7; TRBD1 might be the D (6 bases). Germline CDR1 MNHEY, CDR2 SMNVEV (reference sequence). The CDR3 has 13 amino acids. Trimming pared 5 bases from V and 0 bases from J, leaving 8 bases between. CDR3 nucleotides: TGTGCCAGCAGTATGGACAGCTCCTACGAGCAGTACTTC. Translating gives CASSMDSSYEQYF.

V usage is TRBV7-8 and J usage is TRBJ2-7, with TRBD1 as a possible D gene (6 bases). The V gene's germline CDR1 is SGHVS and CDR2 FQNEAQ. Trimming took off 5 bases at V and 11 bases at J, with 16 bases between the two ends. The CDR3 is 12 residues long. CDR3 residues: CASSPAGTQKYF. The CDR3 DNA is TGTGCCAGCAGCCCGGCCGGGACACAAAAGTACTTC.

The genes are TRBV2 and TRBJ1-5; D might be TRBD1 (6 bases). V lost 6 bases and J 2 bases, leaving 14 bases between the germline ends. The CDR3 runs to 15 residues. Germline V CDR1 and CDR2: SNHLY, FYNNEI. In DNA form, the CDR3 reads TGTGCCAGCAGCCCACAGGGCTCCGGCAATCAGCCCCAGCATTTT. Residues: CASSPQGSGNQPQHF.

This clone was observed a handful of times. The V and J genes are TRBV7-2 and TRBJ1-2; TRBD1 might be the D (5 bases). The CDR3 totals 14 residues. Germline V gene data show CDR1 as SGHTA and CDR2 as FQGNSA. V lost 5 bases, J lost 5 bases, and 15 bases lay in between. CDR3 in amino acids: CASSLKLQGYGYTF. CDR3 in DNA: TGTGCCAGCAGCCTTAAACTCCAGGGTTATGGCTACACCTTC.

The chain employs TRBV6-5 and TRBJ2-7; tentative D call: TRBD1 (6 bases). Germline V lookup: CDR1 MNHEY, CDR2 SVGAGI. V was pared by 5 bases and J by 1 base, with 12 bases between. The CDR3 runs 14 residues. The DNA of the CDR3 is TGTGCCAGCAGTCAGACAGGTGATTCCTACGAGCAGTACTTC. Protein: CASSQTGDSYEQYF.

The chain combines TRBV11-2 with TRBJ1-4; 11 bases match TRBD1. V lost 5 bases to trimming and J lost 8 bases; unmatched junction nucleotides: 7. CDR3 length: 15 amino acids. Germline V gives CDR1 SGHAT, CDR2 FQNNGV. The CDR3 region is CASSVGQGVYEKLFF. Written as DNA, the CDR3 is TGTGCCAGCAGCGTGGGACAGGGGGTATACGAAAAACTGTTTTTT.

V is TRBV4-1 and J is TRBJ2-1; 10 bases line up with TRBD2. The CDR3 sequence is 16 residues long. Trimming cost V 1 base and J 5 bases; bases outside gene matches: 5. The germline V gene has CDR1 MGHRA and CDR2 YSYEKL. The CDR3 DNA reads TGCGCCAGCAGCCAAGGCCGACTAGCGGGTGACAATGAGCAGTTCTTC. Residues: CASSQGRLAGDNEQFF.

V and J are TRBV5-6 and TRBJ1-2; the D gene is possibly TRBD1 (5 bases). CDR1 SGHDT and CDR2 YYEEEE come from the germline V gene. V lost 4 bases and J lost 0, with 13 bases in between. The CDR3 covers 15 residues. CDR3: CASSRRGATNYGYTF. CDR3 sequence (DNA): TGTGCCAGCAGCCGGAGAGGGGCTACTAACTATGGCTACACCTTC.

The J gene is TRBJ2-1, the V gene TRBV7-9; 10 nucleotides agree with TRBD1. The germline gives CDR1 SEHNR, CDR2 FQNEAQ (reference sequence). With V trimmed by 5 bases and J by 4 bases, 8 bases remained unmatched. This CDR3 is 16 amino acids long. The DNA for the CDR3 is TGTGCCAGCAGCCAATCTCCGGGACAGGGGTACAATGAGCAGTTCTTC. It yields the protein CASSQSPGQGYNEQFF. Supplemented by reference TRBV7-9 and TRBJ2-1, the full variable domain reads DTGVSQNPRHKITKRGQNVTFRCDPISEHNRLYWYRQTLGQGPEFLTYFQNEAQLEKSRLLSDRFSAERPKGSFSTLEIQRTEQGDSAMYLCASSQSPGQGYNEQFFGPGTRLTVL.

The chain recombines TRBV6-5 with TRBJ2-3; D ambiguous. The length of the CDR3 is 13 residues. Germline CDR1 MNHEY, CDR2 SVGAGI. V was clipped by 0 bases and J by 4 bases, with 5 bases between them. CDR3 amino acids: CASSYSAPDTQYF. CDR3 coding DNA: TGTGCCAGCAGTTACTCGGCCCCAGATACGCAGTATTTT.

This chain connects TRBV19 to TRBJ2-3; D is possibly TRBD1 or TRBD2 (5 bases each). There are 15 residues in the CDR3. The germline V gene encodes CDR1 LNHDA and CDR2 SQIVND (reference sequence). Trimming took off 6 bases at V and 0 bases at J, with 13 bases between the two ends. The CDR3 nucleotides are TGTGCCAGTAGGGGACGGGCGTTTAGCACAGATACGCAGTATTTT. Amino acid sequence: CASRGRAFSTDTQYF.

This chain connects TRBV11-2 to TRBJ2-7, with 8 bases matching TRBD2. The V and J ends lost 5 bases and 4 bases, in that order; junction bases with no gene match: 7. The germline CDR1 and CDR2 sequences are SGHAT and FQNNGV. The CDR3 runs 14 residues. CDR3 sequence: CASSPSGGRYEQYF. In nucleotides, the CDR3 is TGTGCCAGCAGCCCCAGCGGCGGGAGGTACGAGCAGTACTTC.

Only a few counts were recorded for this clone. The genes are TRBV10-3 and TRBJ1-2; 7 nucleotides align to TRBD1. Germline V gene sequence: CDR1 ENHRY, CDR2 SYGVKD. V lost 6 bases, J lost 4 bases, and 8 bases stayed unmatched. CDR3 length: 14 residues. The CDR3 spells CAISRGQSGYGYTF. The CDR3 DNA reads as TGTGCCATCAGCAGGGGACAGAGCGGCTATGGCTACACCTTC.

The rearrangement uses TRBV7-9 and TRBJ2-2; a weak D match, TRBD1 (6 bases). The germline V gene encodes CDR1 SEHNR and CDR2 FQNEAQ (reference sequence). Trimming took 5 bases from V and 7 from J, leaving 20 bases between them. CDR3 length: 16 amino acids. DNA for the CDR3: TGTGCCAGCAGCGGATTCCTACAGGGTTCCGGCGGGGAGCTGTTTTTT. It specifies CASSGFLQGSGGELFF.

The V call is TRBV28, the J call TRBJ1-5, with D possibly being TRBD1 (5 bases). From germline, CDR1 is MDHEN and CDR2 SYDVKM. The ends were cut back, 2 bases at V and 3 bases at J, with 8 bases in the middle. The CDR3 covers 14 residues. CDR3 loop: CASSLAGNNQPQHF. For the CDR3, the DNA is TGTGCCAGCAGTTTAGCAGGGAACAATCAGCCCCAGCATTTT.

CDR3 protein: CASSLFSPDTQYF. CDR3 DNA: TGTGCCAGCAGCTTATTTTCGCCAGATACGCAGTATTTT. The chain uses TRBV7-3 and TRBJ2-3, with unresolved D. In germline, CDR1 is SGHTA, CDR2 FQGTGA. This CDR3 spans 13 amino acids. The V and J ends lost 2 bases and 4 bases respectively, with 7 bases between them.

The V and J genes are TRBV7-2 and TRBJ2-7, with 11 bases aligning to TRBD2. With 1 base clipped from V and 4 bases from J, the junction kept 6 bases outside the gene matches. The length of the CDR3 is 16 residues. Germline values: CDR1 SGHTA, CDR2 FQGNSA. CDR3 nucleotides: TGTGCCAGCAGCTTAGGCTCTAGCGGGAGGAGGTACGAGCAGTACTTC. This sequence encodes CASSLGSSGRRYEQYF. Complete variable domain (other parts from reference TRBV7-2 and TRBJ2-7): GAGVSQSPSNKVTEKGKDVELRCDPISGHTALYWYRQSLGQGLEFLIYFQGNSAPDKSGLPSDRFSAERTGGSVSTLTIQRTQQEDSAVYLCASSLGSSGRRYEQYFGPGTRLTVT.

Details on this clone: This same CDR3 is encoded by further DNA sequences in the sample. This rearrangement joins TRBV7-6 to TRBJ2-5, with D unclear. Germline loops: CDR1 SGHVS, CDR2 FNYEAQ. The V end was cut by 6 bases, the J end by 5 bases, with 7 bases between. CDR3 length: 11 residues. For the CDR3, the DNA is TGTGCCAGCAGGCTGGGGGAGACCCAGTACTTC. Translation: CASRLGETQYF. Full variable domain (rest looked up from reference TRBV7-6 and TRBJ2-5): GAGVSQSPRYKVTKRGQDVALRCDPISGHVSLYWYRQALGQGPEFLTYFNYEAQQDKSGLPNDRFSAERPEGSISTLTIQRTEQRDSAMYRCASRLGETQYFGPGTRLLVL.

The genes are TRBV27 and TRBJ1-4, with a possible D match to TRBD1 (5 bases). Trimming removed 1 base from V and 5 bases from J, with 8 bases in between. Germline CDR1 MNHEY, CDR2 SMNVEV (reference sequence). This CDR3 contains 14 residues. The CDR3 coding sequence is TGTGCCAGCAGTTTATGGCAGGGCAATGAAAAACTGTTTTTT. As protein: CASSLWQGNEKLFF. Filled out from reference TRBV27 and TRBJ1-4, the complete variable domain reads EAQVTQNPRYLITVTGKKLTVTCSQNMNHEYMSWYRQDPGLGLRQIYYSMNVEVTDKGDVPEGYKVSRKEKRNFPLILESPSPNQTSLYFCASSLWQGNEKLFFGSGTQLSVL.

CDR3 loop: CASSPSQVNTQYF. The CDR3 DNA reads as TGTGCCAGCAGTCCCTCCCAGGTTAATACGCAGTATTTT. The chain links TRBV27 to TRBJ2-3; D not resolved. V lost 5 bases, J lost 7 bases, and 13 bases lay in between. The germline V gene encodes CDR1 MNHEY and CDR2 SMNVEV (reference sequence). The CDR3 covers 13 residues.